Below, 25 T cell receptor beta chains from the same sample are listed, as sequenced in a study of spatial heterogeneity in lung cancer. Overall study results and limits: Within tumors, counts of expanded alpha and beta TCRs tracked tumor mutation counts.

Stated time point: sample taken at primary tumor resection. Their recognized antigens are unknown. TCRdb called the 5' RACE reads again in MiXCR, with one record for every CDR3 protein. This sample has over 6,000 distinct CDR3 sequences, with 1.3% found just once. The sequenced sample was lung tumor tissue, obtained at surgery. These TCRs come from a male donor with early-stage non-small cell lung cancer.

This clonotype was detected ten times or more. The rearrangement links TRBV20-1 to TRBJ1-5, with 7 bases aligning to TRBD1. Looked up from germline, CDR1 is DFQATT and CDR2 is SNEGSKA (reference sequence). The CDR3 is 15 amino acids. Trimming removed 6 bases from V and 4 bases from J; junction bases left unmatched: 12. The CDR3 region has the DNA TGCAGTGCGGAGATCCCCGGGACAGATAATCAGCCCCAGCATTTT. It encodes CSAEIPGTDNQPQHF.

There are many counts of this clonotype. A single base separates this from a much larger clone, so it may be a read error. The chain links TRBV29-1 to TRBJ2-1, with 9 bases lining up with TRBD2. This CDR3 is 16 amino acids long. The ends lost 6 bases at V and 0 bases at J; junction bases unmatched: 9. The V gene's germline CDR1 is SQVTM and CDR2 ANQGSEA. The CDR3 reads CSVRGTSRHSYNEQFF. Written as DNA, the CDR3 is TGCAGCGTACGTGGGACTAGCAGACACTCCTACAATGAGCAGTTCTTC.

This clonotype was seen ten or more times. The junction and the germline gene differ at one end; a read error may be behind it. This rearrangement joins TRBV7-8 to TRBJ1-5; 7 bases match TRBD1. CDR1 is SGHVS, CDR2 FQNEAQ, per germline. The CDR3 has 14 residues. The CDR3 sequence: CASTLQGRYQPQHF. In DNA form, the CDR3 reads TGTGCCAGCACCTTACAGGGGCGTTATCAGCCCCAGCATTTT. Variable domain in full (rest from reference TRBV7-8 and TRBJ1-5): GAGVSQSPRYKVAKRGQDVALRCDPISGHVSLFWYQQALGQGPEFLTYFQNEAQLDKSGLPSDRFFAERPEGSVSTLKIQRTQQEDSAVYLCASTLQGRYQPQHFGDGTRLSIL.

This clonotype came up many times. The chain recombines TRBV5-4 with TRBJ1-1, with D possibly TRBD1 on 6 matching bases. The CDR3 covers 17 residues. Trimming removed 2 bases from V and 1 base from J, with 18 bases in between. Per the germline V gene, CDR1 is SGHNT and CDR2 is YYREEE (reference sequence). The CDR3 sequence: CASSLPTGLGKNTEAFF. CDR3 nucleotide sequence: TGTGCCAGCAGCTTACCTACAGGGCTAGGGAAGAACACTGAAGCTTTCTTT.

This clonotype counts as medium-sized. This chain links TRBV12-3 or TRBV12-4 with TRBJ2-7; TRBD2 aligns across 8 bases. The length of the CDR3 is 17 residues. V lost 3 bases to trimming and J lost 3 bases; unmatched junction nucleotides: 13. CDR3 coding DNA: TGTGCCAGCAGTTTTAAGAATGCCCGGGAGGGAATCTACGAGCAGTACTTC. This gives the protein CASSFKNAREGIYEQYF.

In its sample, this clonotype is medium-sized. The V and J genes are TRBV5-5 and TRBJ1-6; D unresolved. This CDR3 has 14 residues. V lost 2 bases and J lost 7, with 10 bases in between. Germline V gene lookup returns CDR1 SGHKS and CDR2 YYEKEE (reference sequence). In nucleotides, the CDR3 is TGTGCCAGCAGCTTCATCGCGGACAATTCACCCCTCCACTTT. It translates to CASSFIADNSPLHF.

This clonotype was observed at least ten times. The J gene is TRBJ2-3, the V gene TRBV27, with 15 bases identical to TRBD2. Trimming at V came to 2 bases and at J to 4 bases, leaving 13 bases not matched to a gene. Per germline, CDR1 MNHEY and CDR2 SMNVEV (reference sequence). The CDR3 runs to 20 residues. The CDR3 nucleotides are TGTGCCAGCAGTTTACGCCCTCGGACTAGCGGGGGGGCCGGCGCAGATACGCAGTATTTT. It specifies CASSLRPRTSGGAGADTQYF.

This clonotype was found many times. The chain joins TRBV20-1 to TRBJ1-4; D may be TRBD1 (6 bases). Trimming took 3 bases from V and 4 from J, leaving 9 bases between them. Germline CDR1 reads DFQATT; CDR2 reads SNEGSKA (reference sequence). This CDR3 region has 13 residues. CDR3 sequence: CSASRTVNEKLFF. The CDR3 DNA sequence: TGCAGTGCTAGTCGGACAGTTAATGAAAAACTGTTTTTT.

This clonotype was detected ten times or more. CDR3 sequence (DNA): TGTGCCAGCAGCCCTCCGGGACTAGCGGGTTCAGATACGCAGTATTTT. Its translation: CASSPPGLAGSDTQYF. This chain links TRBV7-9 with TRBJ2-3; 12 bases match TRBD2. The CDR3 runs to 16 residues. Germline V gene data show CDR1 as SEHNR and CDR2 as FQNEAQ (reference sequence). The junction had 7 bases not matched to a gene; V was cut back by 5 bases and J by 4 bases.

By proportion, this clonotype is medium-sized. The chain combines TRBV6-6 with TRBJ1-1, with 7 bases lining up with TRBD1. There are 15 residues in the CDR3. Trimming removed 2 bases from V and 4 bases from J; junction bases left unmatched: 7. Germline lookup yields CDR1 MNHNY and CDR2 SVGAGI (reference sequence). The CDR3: CASSYPGSGGTEAFF. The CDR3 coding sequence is TGTGCCAGCAGTTACCCGGGGTCAGGGGGCACTGAAGCTTTCTTT.

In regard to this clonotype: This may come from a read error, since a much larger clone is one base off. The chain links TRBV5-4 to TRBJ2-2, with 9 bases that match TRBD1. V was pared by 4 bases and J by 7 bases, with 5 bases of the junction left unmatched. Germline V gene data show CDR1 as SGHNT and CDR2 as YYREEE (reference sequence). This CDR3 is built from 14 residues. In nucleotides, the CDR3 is TGTGCCAGCAGCACACAGGGGGCGTACGGGGAGCTGTTTTTT. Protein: CASSTQGAYGELFF.

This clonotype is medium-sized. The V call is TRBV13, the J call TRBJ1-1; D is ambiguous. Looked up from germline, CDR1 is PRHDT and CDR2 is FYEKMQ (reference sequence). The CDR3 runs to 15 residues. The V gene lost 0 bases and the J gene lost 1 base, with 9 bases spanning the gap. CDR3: CASSLGYMKNTEAFF. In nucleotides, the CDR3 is TGTGCCAGCAGCTTAGGATATATGAAGAACACTGAAGCTTTCTTT.

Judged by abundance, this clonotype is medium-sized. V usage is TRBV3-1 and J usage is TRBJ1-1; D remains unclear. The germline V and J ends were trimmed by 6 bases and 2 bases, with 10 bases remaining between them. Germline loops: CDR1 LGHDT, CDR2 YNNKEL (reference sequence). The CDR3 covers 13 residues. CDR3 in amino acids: CASSPTDNTEAFF. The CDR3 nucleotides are TGTGCCAGCAGTCCTACAGATAACACTGAAGCTTTCTTT.

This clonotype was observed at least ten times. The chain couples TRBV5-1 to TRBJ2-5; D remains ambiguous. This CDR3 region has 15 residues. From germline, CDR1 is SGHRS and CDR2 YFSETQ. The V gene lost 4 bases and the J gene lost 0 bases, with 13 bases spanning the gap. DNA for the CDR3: TGCGCCAGCAGCGATGACGGGCAGTACCAAGAGACCCAGTACTTC. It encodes CASSDDGQYQETQYF.

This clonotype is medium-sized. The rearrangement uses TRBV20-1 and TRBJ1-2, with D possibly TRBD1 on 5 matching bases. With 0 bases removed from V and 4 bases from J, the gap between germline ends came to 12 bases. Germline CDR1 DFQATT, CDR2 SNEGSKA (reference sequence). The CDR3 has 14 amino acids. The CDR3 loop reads CSARDSGTGYGYTF. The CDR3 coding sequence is TGCAGTGCTAGAGACTCGGGGACCGGCTATGGCTACACCTTC.

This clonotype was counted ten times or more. The CDR3 region is CSVASRQEQFF. The CDR3 DNA sequence: TGCAGCGTAGCCAGCCGACAGGAGCAGTTCTTC. This rearrangement joins TRBV29-1 to TRBJ2-1; possibly TRBD1 for D (5 bases). CDR3 length: 11 amino acids. Germline CDR1 is SQVTM and CDR2 is ANQGSEA. The V and J ends lost 6 bases and 10 bases respectively, with 13 bases between them.

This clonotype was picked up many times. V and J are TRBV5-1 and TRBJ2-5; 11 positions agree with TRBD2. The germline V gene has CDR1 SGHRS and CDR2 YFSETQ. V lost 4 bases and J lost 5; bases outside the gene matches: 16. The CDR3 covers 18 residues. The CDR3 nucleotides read TGCGCCAGCAGCCTATGGAGTACTAGCGGGAGACCCAAGGAGACCCAGTACTTC. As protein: CASSLWSTSGRPKETQYF.

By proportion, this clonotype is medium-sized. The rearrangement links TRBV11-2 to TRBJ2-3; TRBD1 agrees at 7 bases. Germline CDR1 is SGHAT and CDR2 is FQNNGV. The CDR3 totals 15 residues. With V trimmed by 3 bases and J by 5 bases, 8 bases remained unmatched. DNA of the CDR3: TGTGCCAGCAGCTTCGCCTGGACAGGAGGAGATACGCAGTATTTT. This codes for CASSFAWTGGDTQYF. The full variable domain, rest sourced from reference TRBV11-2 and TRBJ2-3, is EAGVAQSPRYKIIEKRQSVAFWCNPISGHATLYWYQQILGQGPKLLIQFQNNGVVDDSQLPKDRFSAERLKGVDSTLKIQPAKLEDSAVYLCASSFAWTGGDTQYFGPGTRLTVL.

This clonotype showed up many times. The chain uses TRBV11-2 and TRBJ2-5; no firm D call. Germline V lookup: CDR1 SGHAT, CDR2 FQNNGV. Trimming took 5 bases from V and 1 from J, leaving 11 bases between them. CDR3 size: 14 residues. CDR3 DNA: TGTGCCAGCAGCCCCCAACTTTCCCAAGAGACCCAGTACTTC. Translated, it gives CASSPQLSQETQYF.

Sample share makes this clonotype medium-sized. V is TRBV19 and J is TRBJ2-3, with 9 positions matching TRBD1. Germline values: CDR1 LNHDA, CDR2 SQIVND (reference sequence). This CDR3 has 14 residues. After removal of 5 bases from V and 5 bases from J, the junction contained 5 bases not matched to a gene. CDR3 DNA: TGTGCCAGTAGTGCGACAGGGGGGGAAGATACGCAGTATTTT. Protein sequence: CASSATGGEDTQYF. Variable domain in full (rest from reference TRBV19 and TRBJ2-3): DGGITQSPKYLFRKEGQNVTLSCEQNLNHDAMYWYRQDPGQGLRLIYYSQIVNDFQKGDIAEGYSVSREKKESFPLTVTSAQKNPTAFYLCASSATGGEDTQYFGPGTRLTVL.

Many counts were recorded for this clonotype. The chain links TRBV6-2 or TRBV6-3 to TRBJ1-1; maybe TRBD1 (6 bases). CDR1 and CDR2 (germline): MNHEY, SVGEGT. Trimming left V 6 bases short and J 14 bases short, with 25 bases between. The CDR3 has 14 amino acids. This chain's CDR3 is CASSREGTTTGNFF. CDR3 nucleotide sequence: TGTGCCAGCAGCCGGGAGGGTACCACGACAGGCAACTTCTTT.

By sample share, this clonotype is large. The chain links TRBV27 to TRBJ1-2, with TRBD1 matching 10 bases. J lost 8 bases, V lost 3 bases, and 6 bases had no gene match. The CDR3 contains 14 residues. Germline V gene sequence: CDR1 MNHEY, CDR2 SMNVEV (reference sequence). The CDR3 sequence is CASSFRQGAKGYTF. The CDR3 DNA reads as TGTGCCAGCAGTTTTAGACAGGGGGCGAAAGGCTACACCTTC.

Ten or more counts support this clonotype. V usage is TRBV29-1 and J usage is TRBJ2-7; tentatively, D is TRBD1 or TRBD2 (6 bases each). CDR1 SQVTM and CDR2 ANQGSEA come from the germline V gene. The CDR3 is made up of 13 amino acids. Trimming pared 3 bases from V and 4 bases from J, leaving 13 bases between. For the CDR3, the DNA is TGCAGCGTTGAGTTCCAGGGGAGGTACGAGCAGTACTTC. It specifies CSVEFQGRYEQYF.

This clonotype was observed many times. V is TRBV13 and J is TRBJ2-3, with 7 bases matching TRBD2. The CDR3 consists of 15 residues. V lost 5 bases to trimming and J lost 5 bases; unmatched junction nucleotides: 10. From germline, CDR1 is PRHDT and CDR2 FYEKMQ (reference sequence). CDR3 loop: CASSPISGLRDTQYF. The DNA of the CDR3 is TGTGCCAGCAGCCCTATTAGCGGGCTCCGAGATACGCAGTATTTT.

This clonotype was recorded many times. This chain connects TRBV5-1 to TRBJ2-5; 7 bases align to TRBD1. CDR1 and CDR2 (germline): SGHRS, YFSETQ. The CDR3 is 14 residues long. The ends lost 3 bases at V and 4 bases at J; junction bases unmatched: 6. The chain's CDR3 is CASSSRQGGETQYF. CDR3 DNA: TGCGCCAGCAGCTCGCGACAGGGTGGAGAGACCCAGTACTTC. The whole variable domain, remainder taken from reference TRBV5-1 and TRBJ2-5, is KAGVTQTPRYLIKTRGQQVTLSCSPISGHRSVSWYQQTPGQGLQFLFEYFSETQRNKGNFPGRFSGRQFSNSRSEMNVSTLELGDSALYLCASSSRQGGETQYFGPGTRLLVL.